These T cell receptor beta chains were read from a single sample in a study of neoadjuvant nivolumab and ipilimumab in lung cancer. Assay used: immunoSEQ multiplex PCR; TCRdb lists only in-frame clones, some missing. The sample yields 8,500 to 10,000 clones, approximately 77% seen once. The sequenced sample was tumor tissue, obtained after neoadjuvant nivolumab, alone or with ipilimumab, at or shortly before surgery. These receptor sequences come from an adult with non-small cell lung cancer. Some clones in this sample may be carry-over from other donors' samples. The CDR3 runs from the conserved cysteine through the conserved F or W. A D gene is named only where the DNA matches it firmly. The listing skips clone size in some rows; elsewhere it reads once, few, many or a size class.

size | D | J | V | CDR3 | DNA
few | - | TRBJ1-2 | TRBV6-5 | CASRAGKRAYGYTF | TGTGCCAGTAGGGCAGGGAAGAGGGCTTATGGCTACACCTTC
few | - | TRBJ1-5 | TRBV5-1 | CASSAGTANQPQHF | TGCGCCAGCAGCGCCGGGACCGCTAATCAGCCCCAGCATTTT
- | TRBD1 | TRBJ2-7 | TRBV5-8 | CASSPPGQDFYEQYF | TGTGCCAGCAGCCCGCCGGGACAGGACTTCTACGAGCAGTACTTC
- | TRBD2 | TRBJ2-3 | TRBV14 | CASSQSRRLAGTTDTQYF | TGTGCCAGCAGCCAAAGTAGGAGACTAGCGGGAACCACAGATACGCAGTATTTT
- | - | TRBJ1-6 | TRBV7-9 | CASTLVGVSSPLHF | TGTGCCAGCACCCTTGTCGGTGTGAGTTCACCCCTCCACTTT
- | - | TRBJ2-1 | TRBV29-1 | CSVGFSSGGGEQFF | TGCAGCGTTGGGTTCTCGTCAGGGGGGGGTGAGCAGTTCTTC
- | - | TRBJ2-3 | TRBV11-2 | CASRGFRNLADTQYF | TGTGCCAGCAGAGGTTTCAGGAATCTCGCAGATACGCAGTATTTT
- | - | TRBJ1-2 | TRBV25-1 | CASSAHRETRNYGYTF | TGTGCCAGCAGTGCCCACAGGGAAACGCGAAACTATGGCTACACCTTC
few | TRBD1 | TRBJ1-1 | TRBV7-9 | CASSSAPGQMNTEAFF | TGTGCCAGCAGCTCGGCCCCGGGACAGATGAACACTGAAGCTTTCTTT
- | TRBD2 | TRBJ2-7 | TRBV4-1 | CASSQVLAGYYEQYF | TGCGCCAGCAGCCAGGTACTAGCGGGGTACTACGAGCAGTACTTC
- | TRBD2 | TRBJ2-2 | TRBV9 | CASSSRSIGLAANTGELFF | TGTGCCAGCAGCTCAAGGTCCATTGGACTAGCGGCGAACACCGGGGAGCTGTTTTTT
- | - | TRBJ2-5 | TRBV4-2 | CASSQDGGVGEETQYF | TGTGCCAGCAGCCAAGACGGAGGGGTCGGGGAAGAGACCCAGTACTTC
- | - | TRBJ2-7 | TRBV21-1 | CASSKESHSYPQAYEQYF | TGTGCCAGCAGCAAAGAGTCCCACAGCTATCCTCAGGCCTACGAGCAGTACTTC
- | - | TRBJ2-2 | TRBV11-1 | CASSLFQGSTGELFF | TGTGCCAGCAGCTTATTCCAGGGAAGCACCGGGGAGCTGTTTTTT
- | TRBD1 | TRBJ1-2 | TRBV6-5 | CASSDRGNGYTF | TGTGCCAGCAGCGACAGGGGGAACGGCTACACCTTC
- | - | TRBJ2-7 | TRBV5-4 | CASSLRGTFYEQYF | TGTGCCAGCAGCTTGAGGGGGACTTTCTACGAGCAGTACTTC
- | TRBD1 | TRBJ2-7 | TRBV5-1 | CASRQQGYEQYF | TGCGCCAGCAGACAACAGGGGTACGAGCAGTACTTC
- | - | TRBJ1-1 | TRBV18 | CASSPQENTEAFF | TGTGCCAGCTCACCACAGGAAAACACTGAAGCTTTCTTT
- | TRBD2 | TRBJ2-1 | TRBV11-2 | CASSPPSGLAGREQFF | TGTGCCAGCAGCCCCCCCTCGGGACTAGCGGGACGTGAGCAGTTCTTC
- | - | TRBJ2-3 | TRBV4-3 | CASSQDSRQDTDTQYF | TGCGCCAGCAGCCAAGATTCGAGACAGGACACAGATACGCAGTATTTT
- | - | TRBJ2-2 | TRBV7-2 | CASSPGPTNTGELFF | TGTGCCAGCAGCCCGGGACCCACGAACACCGGGGAGCTGTTTTTT
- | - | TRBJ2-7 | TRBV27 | CASSLRWGGEQYF | TGTGCCAGCAGTTTAAGGTGGGGTGGCGAGCAGTACTTC
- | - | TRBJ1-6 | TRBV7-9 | CASSGNNSPLHF | TGTGCCAGCAGCGGGAATAATTCACCCCTCCACTTT
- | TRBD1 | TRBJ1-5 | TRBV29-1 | CSVEDPTRDRAGSSQPQHF | TGCAGCGTTGAAGACCCTACACGTGACAGGGCTGGATCTAGTCAGCCCCAGCATTTT
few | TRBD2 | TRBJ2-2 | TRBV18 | CASSPPSGRADGELFF | TGTGCCAGCTCACCACCTAGCGGGAGGGCCGACGGGGAGCTGTTTTTT
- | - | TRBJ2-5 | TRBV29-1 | CSVDRGRSRETQYF | TGCAGCGTTGATCGTGGGAGGAGCCGGGAGACCCAGTACTTC
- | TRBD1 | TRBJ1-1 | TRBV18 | CASSQRAATGVRHTEAFF | TGTGCCAGCTCCCAACGAGCCGCAACAGGGGTTCGGCACACTGAAGCTTTCTTT
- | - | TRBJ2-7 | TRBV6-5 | CASSSPVARSSYEQYF | TGTGCCAGCAGTTCCCCAGTCGCCCGAAGCTCCTACGAGCAGTACTTC
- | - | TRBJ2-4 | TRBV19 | CASSQGNIQYF | TGTGCCAGTAGTCAGGGGAACATTCAGTACTTC
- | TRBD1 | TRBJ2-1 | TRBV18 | CASKKTGRENEQFF | TGTGCCAGCAAAAAGACAGGGCGTGAAAATGAGCAGTTCTTC
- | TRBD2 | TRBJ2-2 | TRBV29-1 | CSVDTGLAANTGELFF | TGCAGCGTCGACACTGGACTAGCGGCGAACACCGGGGAGCTGTTTTTT
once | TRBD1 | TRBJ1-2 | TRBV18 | CASSGQGAHGYTF | TGTGCCAGCTCCGGACAGGGGGCGCATGGCTACACCTTC
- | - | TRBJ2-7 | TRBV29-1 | CSVELGVYEQYF | TGCAGCGTTGAGCTGGGGGTCTACGAGCAGTACTTC
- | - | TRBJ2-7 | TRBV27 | CASSSGLFWDEQYF | TGTGCCAGCAGCTCGGGGCTCTTTTGGGACGAGCAGTACTTC
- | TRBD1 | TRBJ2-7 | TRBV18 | CASSFEGASREQYF | TGTGCCAGCTCATTCGAGGGGGCGTCTCGGGAGCAGTACTTC
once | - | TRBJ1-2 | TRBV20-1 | CSAMKGVF | TGCAGTGCTATGAAGGGGGTTTTC
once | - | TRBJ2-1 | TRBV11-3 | CASSLSSRETRYNEQFF | TGTGCCAGCAGCTTAAGCTCCCGGGAGACAAGATACAATGAGCAGTTCTTC
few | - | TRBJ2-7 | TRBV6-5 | CASSYSVGSSYEQYF | TGTGCCAGCAGTTACTCGGTCGGAAGCAGCTACGAGCAGTACTTC
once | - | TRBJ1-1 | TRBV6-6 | CASSDYGGTEAFF | TGTGCCAGCAGTGACTATGGGGGCACTGAAGCTTTCTTT
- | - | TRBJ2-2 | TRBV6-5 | CASSYDSGTGELFF | TGTGCCAGCAGTTATGATTCGGGCACCGGGGAGCTGTTTTTT
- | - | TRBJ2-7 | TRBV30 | CAWSIWELPYEQYF | TGTGCCTGGAGTATCTGGGAGCTACCCTACGAGCAGTACTTC
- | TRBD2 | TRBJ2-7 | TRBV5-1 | CASSLVLGTSLYEQYF | TGCGCCAGCAGCTTGGTACTTGGGACTAGCTTGTACGAGCAGTACTTC